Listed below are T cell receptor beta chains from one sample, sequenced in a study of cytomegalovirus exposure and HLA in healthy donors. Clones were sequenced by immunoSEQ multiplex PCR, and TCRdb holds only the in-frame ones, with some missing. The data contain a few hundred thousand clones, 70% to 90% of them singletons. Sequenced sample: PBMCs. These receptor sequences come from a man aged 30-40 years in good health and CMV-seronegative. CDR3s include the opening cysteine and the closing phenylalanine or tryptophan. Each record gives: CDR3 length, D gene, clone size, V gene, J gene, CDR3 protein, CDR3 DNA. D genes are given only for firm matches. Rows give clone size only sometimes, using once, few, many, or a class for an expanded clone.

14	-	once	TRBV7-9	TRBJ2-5	CASSLPGSQETQYF	TGTGCCAGCAGCTTACCAGGGTCCCAAGAGACCCAGTACTTC
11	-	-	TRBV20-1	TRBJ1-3	CSASEGGTIYF	TGCAGTGCTAGTGAGGGTGGCACCATATATTTT
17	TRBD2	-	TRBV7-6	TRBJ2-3	CASSFRLAGPPHGTQYF	TGTGCCAGCAGCTTCCGATTAGCGGGGCCACCACATGGTACGCAGTATTTT
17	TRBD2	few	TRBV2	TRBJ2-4	CASSERVAGGNKNIQYF	TGTGCCAGCAGTGAACGGGTAGCGGGGGGAAACAAAAACATTCAGTACTTC
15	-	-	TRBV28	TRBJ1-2	CASSPWDIQNSGYTF	TGTGCCAGCAGTCCCTGGGACATCCAAAACTCTGGCTACACCTTC
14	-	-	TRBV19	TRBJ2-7	CASAVDTSSYEQYF	TGTGCCAGCGCCGTGGACACGAGCTCCTACGAGCAGTACTTC
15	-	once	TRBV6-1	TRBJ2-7	CASSEESGVQVEQYF	TGTGCCAGCAGTGAAGAGTCGGGGGTCCAGGTCGAGCAGTACTTC
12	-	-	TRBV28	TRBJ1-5	CASGPLNQPQHF	TGTGCCAGCGGCCCCCTGAATCAGCCCCAGCATTTT
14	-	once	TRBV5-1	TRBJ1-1	CASSLEAGRAEAFF	TGCGCCAGCAGCTTGGAAGCCGGCAGGGCTGAAGCTTTCTTT
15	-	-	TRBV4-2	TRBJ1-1	CASSRVAAENTEAFF	TGTGCCAGCAGCCGGGTTGCGGCGGAAAACACTGAAGCTTTCTTT